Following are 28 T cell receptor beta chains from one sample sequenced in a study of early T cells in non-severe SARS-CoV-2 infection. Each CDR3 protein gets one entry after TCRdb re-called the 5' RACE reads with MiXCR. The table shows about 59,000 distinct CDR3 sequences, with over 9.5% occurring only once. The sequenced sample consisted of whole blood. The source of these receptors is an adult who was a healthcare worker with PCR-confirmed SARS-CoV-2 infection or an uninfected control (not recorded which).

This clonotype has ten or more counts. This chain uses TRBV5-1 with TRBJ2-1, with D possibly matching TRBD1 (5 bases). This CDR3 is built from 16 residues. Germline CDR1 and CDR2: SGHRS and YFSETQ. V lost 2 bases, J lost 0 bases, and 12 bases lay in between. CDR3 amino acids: CASSFTPGPSYNEQFF. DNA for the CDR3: TGCGCCAGCAGCTTCACCCCAGGGCCCTCCTACAATGAGCAGTTCTTC.

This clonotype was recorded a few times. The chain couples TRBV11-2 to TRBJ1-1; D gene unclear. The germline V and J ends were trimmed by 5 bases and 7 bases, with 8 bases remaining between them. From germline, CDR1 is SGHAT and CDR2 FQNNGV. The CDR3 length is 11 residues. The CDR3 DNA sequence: TGTGCCAGCAGCACACTTGATGAAGCTTTCTTT. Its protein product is CASSTLDEAFF.

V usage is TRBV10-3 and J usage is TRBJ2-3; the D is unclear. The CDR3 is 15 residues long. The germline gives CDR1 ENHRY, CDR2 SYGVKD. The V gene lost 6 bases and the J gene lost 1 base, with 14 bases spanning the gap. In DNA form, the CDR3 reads TGTGCCATCAGGGGTGATCTAGTCGGCACAGATACGCAGTATTTT. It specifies CAIRGDLVGTDTQYF.

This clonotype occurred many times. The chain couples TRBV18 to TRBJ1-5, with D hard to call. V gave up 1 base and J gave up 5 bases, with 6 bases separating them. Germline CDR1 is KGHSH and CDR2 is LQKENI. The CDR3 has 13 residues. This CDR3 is CASSPQRDQPQHF. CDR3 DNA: TGTGCCAGCTCACCACAAAGGGATCAGCCCCAGCATTTT.

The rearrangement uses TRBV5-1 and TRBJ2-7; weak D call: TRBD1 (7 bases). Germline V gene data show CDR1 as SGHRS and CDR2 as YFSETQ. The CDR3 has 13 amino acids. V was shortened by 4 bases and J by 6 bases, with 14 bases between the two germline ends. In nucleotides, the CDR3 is TGCGCCAGCAGCCTGCGACAGGGAGGCGAGCAGTACTTC. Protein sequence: CASSLRQGGEQYF.

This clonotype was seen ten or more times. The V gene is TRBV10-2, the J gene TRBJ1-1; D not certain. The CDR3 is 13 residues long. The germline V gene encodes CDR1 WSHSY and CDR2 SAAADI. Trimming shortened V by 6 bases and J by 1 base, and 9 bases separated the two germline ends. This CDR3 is CASRRFGNTEAFF. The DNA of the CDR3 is TGCGCCAGCAGGAGGTTCGGGAACACTGAAGCTTTCTTT.

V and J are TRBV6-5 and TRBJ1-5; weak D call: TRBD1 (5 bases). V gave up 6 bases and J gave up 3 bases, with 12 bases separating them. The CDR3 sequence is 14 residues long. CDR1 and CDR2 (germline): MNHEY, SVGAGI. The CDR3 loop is CASRSGAVNQPQHF. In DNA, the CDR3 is TGTGCCAGCAGGTCCGGGGCAGTCAATCAGCCCCAGCATTTT.

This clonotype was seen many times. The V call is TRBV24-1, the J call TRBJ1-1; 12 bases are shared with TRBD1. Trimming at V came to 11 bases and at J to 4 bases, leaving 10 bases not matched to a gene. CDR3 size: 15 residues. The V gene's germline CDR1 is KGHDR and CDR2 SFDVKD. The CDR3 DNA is TGTGCCAGTCACCGGGACAGGGGGCTGGGCACTGAAGCTTTCTTT. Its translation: CASHRDRGLGTEAFF.

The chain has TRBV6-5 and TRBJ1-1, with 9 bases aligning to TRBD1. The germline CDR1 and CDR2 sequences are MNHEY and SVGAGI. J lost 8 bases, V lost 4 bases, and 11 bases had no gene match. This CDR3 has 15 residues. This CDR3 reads CASSSPDRGVSEAFF. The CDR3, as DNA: TGTGCCAGCAGTTCCCCGGACAGGGGAGTTTCCGAAGCTTTCTTT.

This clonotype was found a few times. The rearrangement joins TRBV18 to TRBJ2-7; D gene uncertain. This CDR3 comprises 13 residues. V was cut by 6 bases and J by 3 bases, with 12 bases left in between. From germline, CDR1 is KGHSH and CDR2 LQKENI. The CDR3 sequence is CASSLTNDYEQYF. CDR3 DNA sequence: TGTGCCAGCTCGTTGACAAATGACTACGAGCAGTACTTC.

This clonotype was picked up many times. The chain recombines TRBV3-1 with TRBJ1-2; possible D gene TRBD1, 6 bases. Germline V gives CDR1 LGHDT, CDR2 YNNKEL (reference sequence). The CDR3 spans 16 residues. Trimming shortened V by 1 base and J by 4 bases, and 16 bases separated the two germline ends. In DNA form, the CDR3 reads TGTGCCAGCAGCCAAGTTCCGGACAGCAGTTTCTATGGCTACACCTTC. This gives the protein CASSQVPDSSFYGYTF.

DNA for the CDR3: TGTGCCAGCAGCTTCAAACGGGCTAGCAGCACAGATACGCAGTATTTT. The encoded protein is CASSFKRASSTDTQYF. V usage is TRBV7-9 and J usage is TRBJ2-3; a weak D match, TRBD2 (5 bases). This CDR3 has 16 residues. CDR1 and CDR2 from the germline V gene are SEHNR and FQNEAQ (reference sequence). Trimming pared 3 bases from V and 0 bases from J, leaving 13 bases between.

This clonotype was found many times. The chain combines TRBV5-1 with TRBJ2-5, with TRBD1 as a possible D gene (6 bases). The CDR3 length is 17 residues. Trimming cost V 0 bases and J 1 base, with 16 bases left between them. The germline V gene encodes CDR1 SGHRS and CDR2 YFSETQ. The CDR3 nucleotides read TGCGCCAGCAGCTTGGATGACCTCTTAGGGGGCCAAGAGACCCAGTACTTC. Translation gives CASSLDDLLGGQETQYF.

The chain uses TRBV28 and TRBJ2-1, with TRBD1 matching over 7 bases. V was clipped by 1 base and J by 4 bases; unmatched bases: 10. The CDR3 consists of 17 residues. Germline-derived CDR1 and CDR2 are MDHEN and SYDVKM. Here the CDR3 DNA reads TGTGCCAGCAGTTTATTACCAGTACAGGGGCTTTACAATGAGCAGTTCTTC. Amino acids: CASSLLPVQGLYNEQFF.

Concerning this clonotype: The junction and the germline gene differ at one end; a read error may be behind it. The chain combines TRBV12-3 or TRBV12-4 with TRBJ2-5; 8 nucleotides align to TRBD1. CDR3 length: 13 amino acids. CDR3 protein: CASRTGVQETRYF. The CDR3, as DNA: TGTGCCAGCAGGACAGGGGTGCAAGAGACCCGGTACTTC.

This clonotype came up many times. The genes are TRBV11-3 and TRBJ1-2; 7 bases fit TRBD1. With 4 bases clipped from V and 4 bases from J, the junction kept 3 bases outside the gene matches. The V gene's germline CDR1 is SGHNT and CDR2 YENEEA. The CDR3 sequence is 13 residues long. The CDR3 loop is CASSSGTVYGYTF. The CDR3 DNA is TGTGCCAGCAGCTCCGGGACAGTCTATGGCTACACCTTC.

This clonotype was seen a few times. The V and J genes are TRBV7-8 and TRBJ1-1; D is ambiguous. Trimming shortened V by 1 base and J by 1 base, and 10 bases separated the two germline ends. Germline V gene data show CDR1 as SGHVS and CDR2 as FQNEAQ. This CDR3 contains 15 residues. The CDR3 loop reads CASSLGSIENTEAFF. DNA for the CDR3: TGTGCCAGCAGCTTAGGCAGCATTGAGAACACTGAAGCTTTCTTT.

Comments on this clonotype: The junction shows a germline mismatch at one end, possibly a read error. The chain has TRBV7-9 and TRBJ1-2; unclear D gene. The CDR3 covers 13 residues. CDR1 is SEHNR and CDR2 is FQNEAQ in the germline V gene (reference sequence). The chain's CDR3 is CASSYPDNYSYTF. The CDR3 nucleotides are TGTGCCAGCAGCTATCCAGATAACTATAGCTACACCTTC.

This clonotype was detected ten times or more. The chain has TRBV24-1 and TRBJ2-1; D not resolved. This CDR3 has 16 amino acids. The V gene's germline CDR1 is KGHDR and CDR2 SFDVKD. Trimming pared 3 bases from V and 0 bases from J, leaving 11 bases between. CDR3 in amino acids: CATSDPDSSSYNEQFF. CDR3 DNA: TGTGCCACCAGTGATCCCGACTCTAGCTCCTACAATGAGCAGTTCTTC.

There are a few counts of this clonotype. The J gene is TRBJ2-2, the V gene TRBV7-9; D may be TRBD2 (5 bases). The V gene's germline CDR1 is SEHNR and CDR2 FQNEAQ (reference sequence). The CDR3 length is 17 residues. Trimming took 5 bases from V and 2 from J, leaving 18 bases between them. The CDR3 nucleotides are TGTGCCAGCAGCCATTCTATGGGGAGCCCCAACACCGGGGAGCTGTTTTTT. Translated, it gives CASSHSMGSPNTGELFF.

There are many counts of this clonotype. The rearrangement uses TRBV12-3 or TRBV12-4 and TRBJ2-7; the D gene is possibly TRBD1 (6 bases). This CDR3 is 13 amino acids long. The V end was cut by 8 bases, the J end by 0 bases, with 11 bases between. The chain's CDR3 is CASAWDISYEQYF. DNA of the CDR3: TGTGCCAGCGCTTGGGACATCTCCTACGAGCAGTACTTC.

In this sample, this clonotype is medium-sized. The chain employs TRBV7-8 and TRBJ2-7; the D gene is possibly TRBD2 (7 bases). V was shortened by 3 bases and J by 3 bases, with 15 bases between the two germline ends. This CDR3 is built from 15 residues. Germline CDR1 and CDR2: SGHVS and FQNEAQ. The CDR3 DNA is TGTGCCAGCAGCTTTGGGGGGGGCGGTTACTACGAGCAGTACTTC. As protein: CASSFGGGGYYEQYF.

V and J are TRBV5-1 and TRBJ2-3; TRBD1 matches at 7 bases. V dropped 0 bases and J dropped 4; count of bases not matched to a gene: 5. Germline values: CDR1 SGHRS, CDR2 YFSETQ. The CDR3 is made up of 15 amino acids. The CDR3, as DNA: TGCGCCAGCAGCTTGGTCGACAGGGCCCCAGATACGCAGTATTTT. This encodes CASSLVDRAPDTQYF. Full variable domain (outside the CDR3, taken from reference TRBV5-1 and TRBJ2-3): KAGVTQTPRYLIKTRGQQVTLSCSPISGHRSVSWYQQTPGQGLQFLFEYFSETQRNKGNFPGRFSGRQFSNSRSEMNVSTLELGDSALYLCASSLVDRAPDTQYFGPGTRLTVL.

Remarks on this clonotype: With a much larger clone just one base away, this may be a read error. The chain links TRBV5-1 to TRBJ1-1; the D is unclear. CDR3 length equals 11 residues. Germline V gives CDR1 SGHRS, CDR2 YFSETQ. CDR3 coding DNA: TGCGCCAGCAGTCTTGACACTGAAGCTCTCTTT. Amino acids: CASSLDTEALF.

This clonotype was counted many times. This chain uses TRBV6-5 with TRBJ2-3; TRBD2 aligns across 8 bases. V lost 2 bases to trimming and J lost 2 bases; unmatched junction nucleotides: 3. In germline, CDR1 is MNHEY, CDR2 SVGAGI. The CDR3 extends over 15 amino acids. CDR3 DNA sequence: TGTGCCAGCAGTTACCTTAGCGGGGCCACAGATACGCAGTATTTT. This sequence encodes CASSYLSGATDTQYF.

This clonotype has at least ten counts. The CDR3 loop reads CSVGTRLSTEAFF. The CDR3 DNA reads TGCAGCGTTGGGACGAGGCTAAGCACTGAAGCTTTCTTT. The V and J genes are TRBV29-1 and TRBJ1-1; unclear D gene. CDR1 and CDR2 (germline): SQVTM, ANQGSEA. Deletions cut 4 bases from V and 4 bases from J, with 13 bases between. CDR3 length: 13 residues.

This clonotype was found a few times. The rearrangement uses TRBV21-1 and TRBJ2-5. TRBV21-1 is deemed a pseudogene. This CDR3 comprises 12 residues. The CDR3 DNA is TGTGCCAGCAGCGAAACCGAAGAGACCCAGTACTTC. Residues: CASSETEETQYF.

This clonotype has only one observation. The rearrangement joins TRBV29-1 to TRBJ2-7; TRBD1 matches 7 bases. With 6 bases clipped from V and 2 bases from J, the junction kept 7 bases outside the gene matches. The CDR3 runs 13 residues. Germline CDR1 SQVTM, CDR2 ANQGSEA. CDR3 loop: CSVGHRGTYEQYF. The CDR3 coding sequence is TGCAGCGTGGGTCACAGGGGCACCTACGAGCAGTACTTC.